The rows below give T cell receptor beta chains drawn from one sample of a study of cytomegalovirus exposure and HLA in healthy donors. Sequencing used immunoSEQ multiplex PCR; TCRdb keeps in-frame clones, though not all of them. Of about 180,000 clones in the sample, approximately 79% were seen once. Sequenced: PBMCs. The source of these receptors is a woman in her thirties or forties in good health and CMV-seronegative. The CDR3 runs from the conserved cysteine through the conserved F or W. A D gene is named only where the DNA matches it firmly. Clone size appears in some rows only: once, few, many, or a class for an expanded clone.

D gene: -; clone size: once; J gene: TRBJ1-5; V gene: TRBV27; CDR3 protein: CASSSGYSNQPQHF; CDR3 DNA: TGTGCCAGCAGTTCCGGTTATAGCAATCAGCCCCAGCATTTT
D gene: -; clone size: -; J gene: TRBJ1-1; V gene: TRBV21-1; CDR3 protein: CASSKWGQGGSNTEAFF; CDR3 DNA: TGTGCCAGCAGCAAGTGGGGACAGGGGGGTTCGAACACTGAAGCTTTCTTT
D gene: TRBD1; clone size: -; J gene: TRBJ1-2; V gene: TRBV29-1; CDR3 protein: CSVEDRETGGGYTF; CDR3 DNA: TGCAGCGTTGAAGATCGCGAGACAGGGGGCGGCTACACCTTC
D gene: TRBD2; clone size: -; J gene: TRBJ2-5; V gene: TRBV11-3; CDR3 protein: CASSFPSSGGQETQYF; CDR3 DNA: TGTGCCAGCAGCTTCCCCTCCTCGGGGGGACAAGAGACCCAGTACTTC
D gene: -; clone size: -; J gene: TRBJ1-1; V gene: TRBV7-9; CDR3 protein: CASSPDSNTEAFF; CDR3 DNA: TGTGCCAGCAGCCCCGACAGCAACACTGAAGCTTTCTTT
D gene: TRBD1; clone size: -; J gene: TRBJ1-1; V gene: TRBV30; CDR3 protein: CAWSVPDRGREAFF; CDR3 DNA: TGTGCCTGGAGTGTACCGGACAGGGGGAGGGAAGCTTTCTTT
D gene: -; clone size: few; J gene: TRBJ2-3; V gene: TRBV25-1; CDR3 protein: CASSAGGRSTDTQYF; CDR3 DNA: TGTGCCAGCAGTGCCGGCGGCCGGTCCACAGATACGCAGTATTTT
D gene: TRBD2; clone size: -; J gene: TRBJ2-2; V gene: TRBV5-3; CDR3 protein: CARSATEREGVVGELFF; CDR3 DNA: TGTGCCAGAAGCGCCACTGAGCGGGAGGGGGTAGTCGGGGAGCTGTTTTTT
D gene: TRBD1; clone size: -; J gene: TRBJ1-3; V gene: TRBV11-2; CDR3 protein: CASSSNPGQGARGNTIYF; CDR3 DNA: TGTGCCAGCAGCTCTAATCCGGGACAGGGGGCGAGGGGAAACACCATATATTTT
D gene: TRBD1; clone size: -; J gene: TRBJ1-4; V gene: TRBV18; CDR3 protein: CASSPQQGSNEKLFF; CDR3 DNA: TGTGCCAGCTCACCACAACAGGGGTCTAATGAAAAACTGTTTTTT
D gene: TRBD1; clone size: once; J gene: TRBJ2-7; V gene: TRBV5-1; CDR3 protein: CASSPGDRDRYEQYF; CDR3 DNA: TGCGCCAGCAGCCCAGGCGACAGGGACCGCTACGAGCAGTACTTC
D gene: -; clone size: few; J gene: TRBJ1-2; V gene: TRBV27; CDR3 protein: CASSPGPNYGYTF; CDR3 DNA: TGTGCCAGCAGTCCAGGGCCCAACTATGGCTACACCTTC
D gene: TRBD1; clone size: -; J gene: TRBJ1-2; V gene: TRBV29-1; CDR3 protein: CSVDRTGLGGYTF; CDR3 DNA: TGCAGCGTTGATAGGACAGGGCTTGGTGGCTACACCTTC
D gene: TRBD1; clone size: -; J gene: TRBJ1-1; V gene: TRBV19; CDR3 protein: CASRDRENTEAFF; CDR3 DNA: TGTGCCAGTCGGGACAGGGAGAACACTGAAGCTTTCTTT
D gene: -; clone size: -; J gene: TRBJ1-2; V gene: TRBV7-9; CDR3 protein: CASSPGQFGGYTF; CDR3 DNA: TGTGCCAGCAGCCCAGGACAGTTTGGTGGCTACACCTTC
D gene: -; clone size: -; J gene: TRBJ2-6; V gene: TRBV7-3; CDR3 protein: CASSQANVLTF; CDR3 DNA: TGTGCCAGCAGCCAGGCCAACGTCCTGACTTTC
D gene: -; clone size: -; J gene: TRBJ1-4; V gene: TRBV30; CDR3 protein: CAWSGTVGEKLFF; CDR3 DNA: TGTGCCTGGAGTGGGACAGTTGGAGAAAAACTGTTTTTT
D gene: TRBD1; clone size: -; J gene: TRBJ2-7; V gene: TRBV9; CDR3 protein: CASSEGQGVRFEQYF; CDR3 DNA: TGTGCCAGCAGCGAAGGACAGGGGGTTCGATTCGAGCAGTACTTC
D gene: -; clone size: -; J gene: TRBJ1-1; V gene: TRBV18; CDR3 protein: CASSPPRTRRNTEAFF; CDR3 DNA: TGTGCCAGCTCACCCCCCCGGACAAGGAGGAACACTGAAGCTTTCTTT
D gene: TRBD1; clone size: -; J gene: TRBJ2-2; V gene: TRBV28; CDR3 protein: CASSLTGGWTGELFF; CDR3 DNA: TGTGCCAGCAGTTTAACAGGGGGATGGACCGGGGAGCTGTTTTTT
D gene: TRBD1; clone size: -; J gene: TRBJ1-2; V gene: TRBV19; CDR3 protein: CASSKTGVSIYGYTF; CDR3 DNA: TGTGCCAGTAGTAAGACAGGGGTGTCTATCTATGGCTACACCTTC
D gene: -; clone size: few; J gene: TRBJ1-1; V gene: TRBV5-1; CDR3 protein: CASSLGQSNTEAFF; CDR3 DNA: TGCGCCAGCAGCTTGGGACAGTCTAACACTGAAGCTTTCTTT
D gene: -; clone size: -; J gene: TRBJ2-7; V gene: TRBV12-5; CDR3 protein: CASAEEEQYF; CDR3 DNA: TGTGCTAGTGCGGAGGAGGAGCAGTACTTC
D gene: -; clone size: -; J gene: TRBJ1-5; V gene: TRBV4-1; CDR3 protein: CASSPNPRGWNQPQHF; CDR3 DNA: TGCGCCAGCAGCCCGAACCCTAGGGGATGGAATCAGCCCCAGCATTTT
D gene: TRBD1; clone size: -; J gene: TRBJ1-4; V gene: TRBV4-2; CDR3 protein: CASSQEEGQGYEKLFF; CDR3 DNA: TGTGCCAGCAGCCAGGAAGAGGGACAGGGCTATGAAAAACTGTTTTTT
D gene: -; clone size: once; J gene: TRBJ2-3; V gene: TRBV27; CDR3 protein: CASSPLEPSTDTQYF; CDR3 DNA: TGTGCCAGCAGCCCCTTGGAGCCAAGCACAGATACGCAGTATTTT
D gene: -; clone size: once; J gene: TRBJ2-1; V gene: TRBV27; CDR3 protein: CASSLGGDRYNEQFF; CDR3 DNA: TGTGCCAGCAGTTTGGGGGGAGATCGATACAATGAGCAGTTCTTC
D gene: TRBD2; clone size: -; J gene: TRBJ2-3; V gene: TRBV6-4; CDR3 protein: CASSERSGGGTDTQYF; CDR3 DNA: TGTGCCAGCAGTGAAAGGAGCGGGGGGGGCACAGATACGCAGTATTTT
D gene: -; clone size: -; J gene: TRBJ1-2; V gene: TRBV4-1; CDR3 protein: CASSQVGPYGYTF; CDR3 DNA: TGCGCCAGCAGCCAAGTGGGGCCGTATGGCTACACCTTC
D gene: -; clone size: few; J gene: TRBJ2-5; V gene: TRBV6-1; CDR3 protein: CASSEARTSQETQYF; CDR3 DNA: TGTGCCAGCAGTGAAGCGCGGACTTCCCAAGAGACCCAGTACTTC
D gene: TRBD1; clone size: -; J gene: TRBJ2-1; V gene: TRBV5-1; CDR3 protein: CASNGPPKGARSYNEQFF; CDR3 DNA: TGCGCCAGCAACGGTCCCCCCAAGGGGGCACGCTCCTACAATGAGCAGTTCTTC
D gene: TRBD1; clone size: -; J gene: TRBJ1-4; V gene: TRBV9; CDR3 protein: CASSPYEGQGMGKLFF; CDR3 DNA: TGTGCCAGCAGCCCCTACGAGGGACAGGGGATGGGAAAACTGTTTTTT
D gene: TRBD2; clone size: -; J gene: TRBJ2-1; V gene: TRBV19; CDR3 protein: CASSKGSGSREQFF; CDR3 DNA: TGTGCCAGTAGTAAGGGTAGCGGGAGCCGTGAGCAGTTCTTC
D gene: TRBD2; clone size: -; J gene: TRBJ2-1; V gene: TRBV6-1; CDR3 protein: CASSGRLAGTDEQFF; CDR3 DNA: TGTGCCAGCAGTGGGCGACTAGCGGGAACGGATGAGCAGTTCTTC
D gene: -; clone size: -; J gene: TRBJ1-4; V gene: TRBV9; CDR3 protein: CASSVGSPGTSGKLFF; CDR3 DNA: TGTGCCAGCAGCGTCGGGTCCCCCGGTACATCGGGAAAACTGTTTTTT
D gene: TRBD1; clone size: once; J gene: TRBJ1-4; V gene: TRBV7-9; CDR3 protein: CASSADRPNEKLFF; CDR3 DNA: TGTGCCAGCAGCGCGGACAGGCCTAATGAAAAACTGTTTTTT
D gene: TRBD2; clone size: once; J gene: TRBJ2-1; V gene: TRBV28; CDR3 protein: CASREGLAGSYNEQFF; CDR3 DNA: TGTGCCAGCAGGGAGGGACTAGCGGGCTCCTACAATGAGCAGTTCTTC
D gene: TRBD1; clone size: -; J gene: TRBJ2-1; V gene: TRBV27; CDR3 protein: CASKRTGANEQFF; CDR3 DNA: TGTGCCAGCAAGAGGACAGGGGCCAATGAGCAGTTCTTC
D gene: -; clone size: -; J gene: TRBJ1-1; V gene: TRBV5-1; CDR3 protein: CASSLSAGSNTEAFF; CDR3 DNA: TGCGCCAGCAGCTTGAGCGCAGGGTCGAACACTGAAGCTTTCTTT
D gene: TRBD1; clone size: few; J gene: TRBJ1-2; V gene: TRBV5-1; CDR3 protein: CASSPSGQMDYGYTF; CDR3 DNA: TGCGCCAGCAGCCCGTCGGGACAGATGGACTATGGCTACACCTTC
D gene: TRBD1; clone size: few; J gene: TRBJ2-3; V gene: TRBV5-1; CDR3 protein: CASSFGEGQLTDTQYF; CDR3 DNA: TGCGCCAGCAGCTTCGGTGAGGGACAGCTCACAGATACGCAGTATTTT
D gene: -; clone size: -; J gene: TRBJ2-5; V gene: TRBV25-1; CDR3 protein: CASSLAGSETQYF; CDR3 DNA: TGTGCCAGCAGTCTGGCAGGGTCAGAGACCCAGTACTTC
D gene: TRBD2; clone size: once; J gene: TRBJ2-3; V gene: TRBV5-1; CDR3 protein: CASMLRGTTDTQYF; CDR3 DNA: TGCGCCAGCATGCTGCGGGGGACCACAGATACGCAGTATTTT
D gene: TRBD2; clone size: -; J gene: TRBJ2-7; V gene: TRBV7-6; CDR3 protein: CASSLDGTSGRSYEQYF; CDR3 DNA: TGTGCCAGCAGCTTAGACGGCACTAGCGGGAGGTCCTACGAGCAGTACTTC
D gene: -; clone size: once; J gene: TRBJ2-7; V gene: TRBV7-8; CDR3 protein: CASSLVQGVYEQYF; CDR3 DNA: TGTGCCAGCAGCTTAGTACAGGGAGTCTACGAGCAGTACTTC
D gene: -; clone size: -; J gene: TRBJ1-2; V gene: TRBV2; CDR3 protein: CASSEGTTYGYTF; CDR3 DNA: TGTGCCAGCAGTGAAGGGACAACCTATGGCTACACCTTC
D gene: -; clone size: -; J gene: TRBJ1-2; V gene: TRBV7-9; CDR3 protein: CASSLETGLERGYTF; CDR3 DNA: TGTGCCAGCAGCTTAGAGACAGGCCTGGAACGGGGCTACACCTTC
D gene: -; clone size: -; J gene: TRBJ2-6; V gene: TRBV4-2; CDR3 protein: CASSQDSRFSGANVLTF; CDR3 DNA: TGTGCCAGCAGCCAAGATTCGAGATTTAGTGGGGCCAACGTCCTGACTTTC
D gene: -; clone size: -; J gene: TRBJ2-7; V gene: TRBV5-1; CDR3 protein: CASSLSLLAVEQYF; CDR3 DNA: TGCGCCAGCAGCTTGAGCCTTTTGGCGGTCGAGCAGTACTTC
D gene: -; clone size: -; J gene: TRBJ2-1; V gene: TRBV2; CDR3 protein: CASRNNSYNEQFF; CDR3 DNA: TGTGCCAGCAGAAACAACTCCTACAATGAGCAGTTCTTC
D gene: TRBD2; clone size: -; J gene: TRBJ2-5; V gene: TRBV7-8; CDR3 protein: CASSLGVAGQETQYF; CDR3 DNA: TGTGCCAGCAGCCTAGGGGTAGCGGGGCAAGAGACCCAGTACTTC
D gene: TRBD1; clone size: -; J gene: TRBJ2-2; V gene: TRBV6-1; CDR3 protein: CASRGTGEVTGELFF; CDR3 DNA: TGTGCCAGCAGAGGGACAGGGGAAGTTACCGGGGAGCTGTTTTTT
D gene: -; clone size: -; J gene: TRBJ2-7; V gene: TRBV7-2; CDR3 protein: CASSFSSQGFYEQYF; CDR3 DNA: TGTGCCAGCAGCTTCAGCAGCCAGGGCTTCTACGAGCAGTACTTC
D gene: TRBD2; clone size: -; J gene: TRBJ2-7; V gene: TRBV23-1; CDR3 protein: CASPKRVNISGRGGDEQYF; CDR3 DNA: TGCGCCAGCCCTAAACGGGTGAACATTAGCGGGAGGGGGGGGGATGAGCAGTACTTC